The source of this T cell receptor beta chain is a study of blood T cell repertoires in COVID-19 (dated by TCRdb to 2020 to 2022). For the study in its entirety: Recovered participants in ImmuneRACE Cohort 3 were defined by two consecutive negative NP/OP PCR tests, clearance by a healthcare professional, or resolution of symptoms. Collaborator samples came from the United States, Italy and Spain and covered acute and convalescent phases of COVID-19. The prospective study material was composed of cDNA or gDNA derived from T cells, B-cell-depleted T cells, or PBMCs. Subjects who had been exposed to COVID-19, were actively infected with it, or had recovered from it provided the deeply sampled blood TCRbeta repertoires that made up the dataset. The repertoires were made available in a free public database intended to serve as a resource for research on the immune response to SARS-CoV-2. The samples were drawn from two sources: the first 160 participants of the ongoing ImmuneRACE study, and over 950 subjects contributed by 6 global collaborators. A de-identified subject ID, COVID-19 status, age in years and sex were almost always included in the sample metadata. Where available, HLA class I and class II types were taken from metadata supplied by the sample provider and were not determined by assay-based typing.

CDR1 and CDR2, looked up from the germline V gene, are MDHEN and SYDVKM. V sheds 3 bases and J sheds 5 bases, leaving 10 bases between their ends. Spanning cysteine to phenylalanine, the CDR3 consists of 14 amino acids. This entry keeps only the CDR3 DNA: 42 bases, framed from base 1. Participants in the prospective study were enrolled through a virtual design, were aged 18 to 89 years, and lived in about two dozen United States geographic areas. To assign participants to cohorts, the prospective study relied on clinical history that participants themselves reported in a screening survey and a study questionnaire. Each participant in the prospective study had whole blood, serum and a nasopharyngeal or oropharyngeal swab collected by mobile phlebotomists. Prospective study participants could optionally give additional blood draws and questionnaires over an approximately 2-month period. Before DNA extraction, blood samples from the prospective study were shipped at room temperature or frozen.

Concerning this clone: The clone's antigen remains unknown. Base qualities were left out, and no much larger clone turns up one base away.

Study-level results and caveats: Clinical and demographic metadata were provided uncurated, with the amount varying by source and participant.

TCRbeta CDR3 regions were amplified from genomic DNA using the immunoSEQ Assay, a bias-controlled multiplex PCR. The original methods were these. The number of nucleated cells in each sample was estimated from the amplification of reference gene primers within the assay. Sequence reads were collapsed and filtered to measure the absolute abundance of every unique TCRbeta CDR3 rearrangement. For each sample, productive Simpson clonality was calculated as the square root of Simpson's diversity index across productive rearrangements. Entries here come from immuneACCESS through TCRdb and include only in-frame sequences with V and J called. Some clones fail to appear in such tables; in the studies checked, an unresolved V gene covers under half of the shortfall, and the cause of the remainder is unknown. V and J calls and clone size are as listed in that table; D and trimming were resolved from the DNA. This sample gives about 150,000 clones in total; approximately 79% of them show up just once. The ten largest make up roughly 20% of the sample.

The clonotype originates from a woman between 65 and 79 years old in a cohort exposed to, infected with or recovered from COVID-19 (not recorded which). Recombination linked TRBV28 to TRBJ1-4, with the D gene too uncertain to name. Sequences were obtained from PBMCs or T cells enriched from blood (not recorded which). The CDR3 in this case is CASSLRGMNEKLFF. The DNA sequence is as follows: TGTGCCAGCAGTTTGAGAGGGATGAATGAAAAACTGTTTTTT.